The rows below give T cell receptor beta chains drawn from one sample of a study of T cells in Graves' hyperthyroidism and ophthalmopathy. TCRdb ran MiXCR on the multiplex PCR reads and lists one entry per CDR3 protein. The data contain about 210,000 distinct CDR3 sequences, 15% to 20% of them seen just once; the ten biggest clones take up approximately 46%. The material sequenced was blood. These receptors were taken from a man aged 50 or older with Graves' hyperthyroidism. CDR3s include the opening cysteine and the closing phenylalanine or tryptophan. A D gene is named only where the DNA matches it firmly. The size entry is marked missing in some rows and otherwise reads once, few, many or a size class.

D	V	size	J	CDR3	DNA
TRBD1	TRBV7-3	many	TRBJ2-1	CASSPGTGGMNEQFF	TGTGCCAGCAGCCCCGGGACAGGGGGCATGAATGAGCAGTTCTTC
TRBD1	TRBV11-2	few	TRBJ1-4	CASSPRRQGNEKLFF	TGTGCCAGCAGCCCTAGGCGACAGGGAAATGAAAAACTGTTTTTT
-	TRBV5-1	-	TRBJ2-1	CASSSRGGFYNEQFF	TGCGCCAGCAGCTCTAGGGGGGGCTTCTACAATGAGCAGTTCTTC
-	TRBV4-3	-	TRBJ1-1	CASSQGSYTEAFF	TGCGCCAGCAGCCAAGGGTCGTACACTGAAGCTTTCTTT
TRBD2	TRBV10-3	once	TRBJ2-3	CAISTGTSGSGTDTQYF	TGTGCCATCAGCACCGGGACTAGCGGGAGTGGCACAGATACGCAGTATTTT
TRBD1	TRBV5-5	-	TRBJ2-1	CASSLNPGQGDEQFF	TGTGCCAGCAGCTTGAACCCGGGACAGGGGGATGAGCAGTTCTTC
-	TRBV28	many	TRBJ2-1	CASSSWSGPYNEQFF	TGTGCCAGCAGTTCCTGGAGCGGACCCTACAATGAGCAGTTCTTC
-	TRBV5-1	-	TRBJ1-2	CASRLDGNYGYTF	TGCGCCAGCAGACTGGACGGTAACTATGGCTACACCTTC
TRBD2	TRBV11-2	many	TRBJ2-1	CASSSSAGVSNEQFF	TGTGCCAGCAGCTCCTCAGCGGGAGTGTCCAATGAGCAGTTCTTC
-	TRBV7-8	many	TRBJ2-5	CASSVGTEETQYF	TGTGCCAGCAGCGTGGGGACGGAAGAGACCCAGTACTTC
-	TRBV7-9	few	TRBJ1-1	CASSLRQVYLNTEAFF	TGTGCCAGCAGCCTTAGACAGGTTTATCTGAACACTGAAGCTTTCTTT
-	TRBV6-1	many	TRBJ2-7	CASSETRFNEQYF	TGTGCCAGCAGTGAAACTAGGTTCAACGAGCAGTACTTC
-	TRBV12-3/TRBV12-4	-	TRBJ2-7	CASSSVGGAGEQYF	TGTGCCAGCAGTTCCGTTGGGGGTGCCGGCGAGCAGTACTTC
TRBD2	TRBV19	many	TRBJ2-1	CASSTLGLAGGSYNEQFF	TGTGCCAGTAGTACGCTGGGACTAGCGGGAGGATCCTACAATGAGCAGTTCTTC
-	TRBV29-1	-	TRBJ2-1	CSASGRENNEQFF	TGCAGCGCTTCTGGACGGGAAAACAATGAGCAGTTCTTC
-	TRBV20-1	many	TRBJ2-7	CSARDPGGSGHSYEQYF	TGCAGTGCTAGAGATCCCGGGGGTAGCGGCCACTCCTACGAGCAGTACTTC
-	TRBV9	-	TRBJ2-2	CASSPRTVNTGELFF	TGTGCCAGCAGCCCCCGGACAGTTAACACCGGGGAGCTGTTTTTT
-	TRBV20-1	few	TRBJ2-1	CSASYDRYLSYNKQFF	TGCAGTGCATCCTATGACAGATACCTATCCTACAATAAGCAGTTCTTC
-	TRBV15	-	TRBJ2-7	CATRTHREYGEQYF	TGTGCCACCAGGACTCACAGGGAGTACGGCGAGCAGTACTTC
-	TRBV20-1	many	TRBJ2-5	CSAGDLSETQYF	TGCAGTGCTGGGGACCTTTCCGAGACCCAGTACTTC
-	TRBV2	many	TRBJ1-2	CASSGVGGTGYTF	TGTGCCAGCAGTGGAGTCGGGGGGACTGGCTACACCTTC
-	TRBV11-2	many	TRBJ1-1	CASSLVANTEAFF	TGTGCCAGCAGCTTAGTTGCGAACACTGAAGCTTTCTTT
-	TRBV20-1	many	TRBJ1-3	CSARDSRFSGNTIYF	TGCAGTGCTAGAGATTCCCGATTCTCTGGAAACACCATATATTTT
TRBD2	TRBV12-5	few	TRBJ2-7	CASGLDLHQLIGLGLHYEQYF	TGTGCTAGTGGTTTGGATCTTCATCAGCTTATAGGACTAGGGCTCCACTACGAGCAGTACTTC
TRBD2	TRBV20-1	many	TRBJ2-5	CSARRGSETQYF	TGCAGTGCTAGGCGGGGGTCAGAGACCCAGTACTTC
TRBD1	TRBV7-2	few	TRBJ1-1	CASSTPPGTGGQNTEAFF	TGTGCCAGCAGCACACCCCCCGGGACAGGGGGTCAAAACACTGAAGCTTTCTTT
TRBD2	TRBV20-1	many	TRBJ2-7	CSASAILTGGRDEQYF	TGCAGTGCTAGCGCAATTTTGACGGGAGGGCGGGATGAGCAGTACTTC
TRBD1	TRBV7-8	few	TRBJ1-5	CASSHRGSNQPQHF	TGTGCCAGCAGCCACAGGGGAAGCAATCAGCCCCAGCATTTT
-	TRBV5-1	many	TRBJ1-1	CASSNRDGTEAFF	TGCGCCAGCAGCAACAGGGATGGCACTGAAGCTTTCTTT
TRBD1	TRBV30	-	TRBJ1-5	CAWSNPRQGGDVAQHF	TGTGCCTGGAGCAACCCCCGACAGGGAGGGGACGTAGCCCAGCATTTT
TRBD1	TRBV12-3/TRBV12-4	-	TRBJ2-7	CASSFFQTGGYEQYF	TGTGCCAGCAGTTTTTTCCAAACAGGGGGCTACGAGCAGTACTTC
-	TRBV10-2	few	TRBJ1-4	CASSVPGGGNEKLFF	TGCGCCAGCAGTGTTCCTGGGGGAGGTAATGAAAAACTGTTTTTT
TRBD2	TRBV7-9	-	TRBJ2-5	CASSPITSVTEPFGTQYF	TGTGCCAGCAGCCCTATTACTAGCGTGACTGAACCCTTTGGGACCCAGTACTTC
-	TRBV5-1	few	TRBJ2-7	CASSQSRGRYEQYF	TGCGCCAGCAGCCAGTCTCGAGGGAGATACGAGCAGTACTTC
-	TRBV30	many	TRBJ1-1	CAWRRNTEAFF	TGTGCCTGGCGGAGGAACACTGAAGCTTTCTTT
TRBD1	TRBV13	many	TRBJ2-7	CASSTGTEHEQYF	TGTGCCAGCAGCACCGGGACAGAGCACGAGCAGTACTTC
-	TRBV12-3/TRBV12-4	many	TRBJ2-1	CASSPGGGAGPYNEQFF	TGTGCCAGCAGCCCAGGGGGTGGGGCGGGACCGTACAATGAGCAGTTCTTC
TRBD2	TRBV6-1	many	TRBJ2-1	CASSPGPGLAEWAYNEQFF	TGTGCCAGCAGTCCGGGACCGGGACTAGCGGAGTGGGCATACAATGAGCAGTTCTTC
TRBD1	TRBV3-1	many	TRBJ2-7	CASSFSGWRQGFSYEQYF	TGTGCCAGCAGCTTCTCGGGGTGGCGACAGGGTTTTTCCTACGAGCAGTACTTC
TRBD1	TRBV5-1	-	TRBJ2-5	CASSTSGTGGGETQYF	TGCGCCAGCAGCACTTCCGGGACAGGGGGCGGAGAGACCCAGTACTTC
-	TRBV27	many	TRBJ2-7	CASKDTGRASYEQYF	TGTGCCAGCAAAGATACAGGGAGGGCTTCCTACGAGCAGTACTTC
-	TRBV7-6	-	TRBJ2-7	CASSPRVGTSSYEQYF	TGTGCCAGCAGCCCCCGAGTAGGGACATCCTCCTACGAGCAGTACTTC
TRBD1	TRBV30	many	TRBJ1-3	CAWSVYRGPNTIYF	TGTGCCTGGAGTGTCTACAGGGGCCCCAACACCATATATTTT